A selection of T cell receptor beta chains follows, all from one sample in a study of regulatory T cells. The table came from immunoSEQ multiplex PCR; TCRdb's copy has only in-frame clones and leaves some out. The data hold about 17,000 clones, with 80% to 90% observed a single time. The sample taken for sequencing was conventional CD4+ T cells sorted from blood. These receptors came from a person between 30 and 45 years old with CD3G deficiency. The CDR3 runs from the conserved cysteine through the conserved F or W. Fields, in order: clone size, D gene, J gene, V gene, CDR3 DNA, CDR3 protein. A D gene is named only where the DNA matches it firmly. Size is omitted from some rows. Given values are once, few, many or a class for expanded clones.

>.|.|TRBJ1-2|TRBV10-3
TGTGCCATCAGTGAGTTTACAGGGAGCCGCGGCTACACCTTC
CAISEFTGSRGYTF
>few|.|TRBJ2-7|TRBV21-1
TGTGCCAGCAGCAAAGGACGGGACAGCTCCTACGAGCAGTACTTC
CASSKGRDSSYEQYF
>.|TRBD2|TRBJ2-7|TRBV7-8
TGTGCCAGCAGCCTCGGACTAGCGGGAGGGCCTGGCGAGCAGTACTTC
CASSLGLAGGPGEQYF
>.|.|TRBJ1-2|TRBV7-9
TGTGCCAGCAGCTTAGACGGGCTGGGCGGAGGAGGCTACACCTTC
CASSLDGLGGGGYTF
>.|TRBD1|TRBJ2-7|TRBV28
TGTGCCAGCAGTTCAGGTTTCGGGACAGGGAGACCTTACGAGCAGTACTTC
CASSSGFGTGRPYEQYF
>.|.|TRBJ1-4|TRBV28
TGTGCCAGCAGTTCACCCTCGTCTCCTTCTAATGAAAAACTGTTTTTT
CASSSPSSPSNEKLFF
>few|.|TRBJ1-2|TRBV6-1
TGTGCCAGCAACCCAACAGGACCCCTAGGCTACACCTTC
CASNPTGPLGYTF
>.|.|TRBJ1-1|TRBV19
TGTGCCAGTAGTATCGCGTTATTCAACACTGAAGCTTTCTTT
CASSIALFNTEAFF
>.|.|TRBJ2-5|TRBV28
TGTGCCAGCAGTTTGCAGGAGGAAGAGACCCAGTACTTC
CASSLQEEETQYF
>.|.|TRBJ1-2|TRBV6-1
TGTGCCAGCAGTGAACACTCAGCGAACTATGGCTACACCTTC
CASSEHSANYGYTF
>.|.|TRBJ1-4|TRBV28
TGTGCCAGCAGTCCCCCTGGACAGAAACTGTTTTTT
CASSPPGQKLFF
>.|TRBD1|TRBJ2-7|TRBV28
TGTGCCAGCAGTCCGGGACAGGGTTACTACGAGCAGTACTTC
CASSPGQGYYEQYF
>.|.|TRBJ2-5|TRBV7-9
TGTGCCAGCAGCTTAAGCCAGGGGGGCCAAGAGACCCAGTACTTC
CASSLSQGGQETQYF
>.|.|TRBJ2-6|TRBV5-1
TGCGCCAGCAGCTGGGGGACATCCTCTGGGGCCAACGTCCTGACTTTC
CASSWGTSSGANVLTF
>.|.|TRBJ2-5|TRBV6-1
TGTGCCAGCAGTGAAACGCACAGGGTACAAGAGACCCAGTACTTC
CASSETHRVQETQYF
>.|TRBD1|TRBJ2-7|TRBV28
TGTGCCAGCAGCTCCGGACAGGGTGGAAGGTACGAGCAGTACTTC
CASSSGQGGRYEQYF
>.|.|TRBJ2-7|TRBV11-2
TGTGCCAGCAGCTTAGCCGCGGGACAGATTTACGAGCAGTACTTC
CASSLAAGQIYEQYF
>few|TRBD1|TRBJ1-1|TRBV5-1
TGCGCCAGCAGCTCGACAGGGACGCACACTGAAGCTTTCTTT
CASSSTGTHTEAFF
>.|.|TRBJ1-2|TRBV10-3
TGTGCCATCAGTGAGTCGCTATGGTCCTCAACGGCCTACACCTTC
CAISESLWSSTAYTF
>.|.|TRBJ2-1|TRBV7-9
TGTGCCAGCAGCTTAGCGGGCCTGCTATATGGGAATGAGCAGTTCTTC
CASSLAGLLYGNEQFF
>few|.|TRBJ2-3|TRBV20-1
TGCAGTGCTAGAATAGTAGATACGCAGTATTTT
CSARIVDTQYF
>.|.|TRBJ2-1|TRBV29-1
TGCAGCGTTGAAGAATCGGCAAGGGGCCACAATGAGCAGTTCTTC
CSVEESARGHNEQFF
>.|TRBD1|TRBJ2-2|TRBV19
TGTGCCAGTAGTCCCAGGGGGACCGGGGAGCTGTTTTTT
CASSPRGTGELFF
>.|.|TRBJ1-1|TRBV6-6
TGTGCCAGCAGTTACTTACCAGGGACCAACACTGAAGCTTTCTTT
CASSYLPGTNTEAFF
>.|.|TRBJ2-1|TRBV19
TGTGCCAGTAGTCCGCGACAGTTCAATGAGCAGTTCTTC
CASSPRQFNEQFF
>few|.|TRBJ1-2|TRBV6-1
TGTGCCAGCACCAAACGCGGGGCCTATGGCTACACCTTC
CASTKRGAYGYTF
>.|.|TRBJ2-7|TRBV10-2
TGCGCCAGCAGGGTTATAGGGGATCAAATTGACGAGCAGTACTTC
CASRVIGDQIDEQYF
>.|.|TRBJ2-7|TRBV6-1
TGTGCCAGCGCAAGACAGTTTAACTACGAGCAGTACTTC
CASARQFNYEQYF
>.|.|TRBJ2-3|TRBV19
TGTGCCAGTAGTGGGAGTGGTGGTAATACGCAGTATTTT
CASSGSGGNTQYF
>.|.|TRBJ1-2|TRBV6-5
TGTGCCAGCAGTTACTCGGCGGGCTATGGCTACACCTTC
CASSYSAGYGYTF
>.|TRBD1|TRBJ2-1|TRBV5-1
TGCGCCAGCAGCTGGGGGGACAGGGAGGTCAATGAGCAGTTCTTC
CASSWGDREVNEQFF
>.|TRBD2|TRBJ2-3|TRBV4-2
TGTGCCAGCAGCCAAGATTGGAGCGGGAGGTCAGATACGCAGTATTTT
CASSQDWSGRSDTQYF
>.|TRBD1|TRBJ2-7|TRBV6-5
TGTGCCAGCAGAGCCGGGACAGGGACATACGAGCAGTACTTC
CASRAGTGTYEQYF
>once|.|TRBJ2-7|TRBV5-1
TGCGCCAGCAGCTTGGGGGCAACCTCGGGTGAGCAGTACTTC
CASSLGATSGEQYF
>.|.|TRBJ1-2|TRBV6-5
TGTGCCAGCAGTTATCTACGGTTCTATGGCTACACCTTC
CASSYLRFYGYTF
>.|.|TRBJ2-2|TRBV5-1
TGCGCCAGCAGCTTGAGGGATGGCACCGGGGAGCTGTTTTTT
CASSLRDGTGELFF
>.|TRBD1|TRBJ1-2|TRBV28
TGTGCCAGCAGGGAGAACAGGGGGTACTATGGCTACACCTTC
CASRENRGYYGYTF
>.|TRBD2|TRBJ2-7|TRBV2
TGTGCCAGCAGTGAAGGGGGCGGGGGGACCTACACGTCCTACGAGCAGTACTTC
CASSEGGGGTYTSYEQYF
>.|TRBD2|TRBJ2-2|TRBV5-1
TGCGCCAGCAGCTTGGGGAGCGGGGCGAACACCGGGGAGCTGTTTTTT
CASSLGSGANTGELFF
>medium-sized|.|TRBJ1-2|TRBV10-2
TGCGCCAGCAGTGGCAGCAGTAACTATGGCTACACCTTC
CASSGSSNYGYTF
>.|.|TRBJ1-2|TRBV6-5
TGTGCCAGCAGTTACTCAAGGGGTGAAGGCTACACCTTC
CASSYSRGEGYTF
>.|.|TRBJ1-4|TRBV6-1
TGTGCCAGCAGTGAAACTCATCGGTATGAAAAACTGTTTTTT
CASSETHRYEKLFF
>.|.|TRBJ1-3|TRBV5-1
TGCGCCAGCAGCTTGGAGGGCTCTGGAAACACCATATATTTT
CASSLEGSGNTIYF
>.|.|TRBJ2-6|TRBV27
TGTGCCAGCAGCCGACGGGGAACCGGACTAACTGGGGCCAACGTCCTGACTTTC
CASSRRGTGLTGANVLTF
>.|TRBD2|TRBJ2-2|TRBV6-5
TGTGCCAGCAGTTCGAAGGCGGGGGGGGGCACCGGGGAGCTGTTTTTT
CASSSKAGGGTGELFF
>.|.|TRBJ1-1|TRBV28
TGTGCCAGCAGTTTGGGAGGCTCGACAGTTAACACTGAAGCTTTCTTT
CASSLGGSTVNTEAFF
>.|.|TRBJ1-6|TRBV11-2
TGTGCCAGCAGCCCGGGGGGGGGTCGGGCACCCCTCCACTTT
CASSPGGGRAPLHF
>.|TRBD1|TRBJ2-2|TRBV28
TGTGCCAGCAGTTTTTACAGGGGTTCCGACACCGGGGAGCTGTTTTTT
CASSFYRGSDTGELFF
>once|.|TRBJ2-5|TRBV5-1
TGCGCCAGCAGCTTGTCGGCCTCAGAGACCCAGTACTTC
CASSLSASETQYF
>.|TRBD2|TRBJ2-3|TRBV10-2
TGCGCCAGCAGTGAGCCCTTTCGTCTAGCGGCATTGGCTAGCACGAATACGCAGTATTTT
CASSEPFRLAALASTNTQYF
>.|TRBD2|TRBJ2-7|TRBV7-8
TGTGCCAGCAGTTACGGGACTAGCGGGCCCTACGAGCAGTACTTC
CASSYGTSGPYEQYF
>.|TRBD1|TRBJ1-2|TRBV5-1
TGCGCCAGCAGCTTGGAGACAGGGGGAGACGGCACCTTC
CASSLETGGDGTF
>.|.|TRBJ2-2|TRBV19
TGTGCCAGTAGTATGCTGACAGGAGCTTCGAACACCGGGGAGCTGTTTTTT
CASSMLTGASNTGELFF
>.|.|TRBJ2-3|TRBV7-2
TGTGCCAGCAGCTCCGGGATTAGCTCTAGCACAGATACGCAGTATTTT
CASSSGISSSTDTQYF
>.|TRBD1|TRBJ1-2|TRBV28
TGTGCCAGCAGTGTCCGGACAGGGTCTGGTTATGGCTACACCTTC
CASSVRTGSGYGYTF